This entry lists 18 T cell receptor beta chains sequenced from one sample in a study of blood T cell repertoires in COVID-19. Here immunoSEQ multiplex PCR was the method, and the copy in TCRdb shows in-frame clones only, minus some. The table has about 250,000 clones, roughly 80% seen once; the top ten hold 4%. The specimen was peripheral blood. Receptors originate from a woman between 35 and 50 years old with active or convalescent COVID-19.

The CDR3 protein is CASSRDRGADTQYF. CDR3 nucleotides: TGTGCCAGCAGTAGGGACAGGGGTGCAGATACGCAGTATTTT. The gene calls are TRBV2 and TRBJ2-3; 10 bases are shared with TRBD1. Germline lookup yields CDR1 SNHLY and CDR2 FYNNEI. The V gene end was trimmed by 5 bases and the J gene end by 4 bases; junction bases not matched to a gene: 3. CDR3 length: 14 amino acids.

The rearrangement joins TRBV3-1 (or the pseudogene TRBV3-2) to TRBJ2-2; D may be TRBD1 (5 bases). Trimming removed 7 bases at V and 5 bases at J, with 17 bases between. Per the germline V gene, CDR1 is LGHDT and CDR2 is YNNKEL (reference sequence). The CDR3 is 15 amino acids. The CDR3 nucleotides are TGTGCCAGCACCCTAAACCCAGGGTCGACCGGGGAGCTGTTTTTT. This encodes CASTLNPGSTGELFF.

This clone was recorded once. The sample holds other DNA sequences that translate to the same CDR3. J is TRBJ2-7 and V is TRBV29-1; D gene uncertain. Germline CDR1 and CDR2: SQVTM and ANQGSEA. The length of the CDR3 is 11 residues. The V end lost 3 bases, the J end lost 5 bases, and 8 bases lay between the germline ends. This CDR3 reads CSVELVDEQYF. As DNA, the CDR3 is TGCAGCGTTGAGTTAGTGGACGAGCAGTACTTC.

The CDR3: CASSLDSYGYTF. The CDR3 bases are TGTGCCAGCAGCTTGGATTCGTATGGCTACACCTTC. The chain joins TRBV5-4 to TRBJ1-2, with D hard to call. The CDR3 is 12 amino acids. V lost 0 bases, J lost 5 bases, and 5 bases lay in between. Germline CDR1 and CDR2: SGHNT and YYREEE (reference sequence).

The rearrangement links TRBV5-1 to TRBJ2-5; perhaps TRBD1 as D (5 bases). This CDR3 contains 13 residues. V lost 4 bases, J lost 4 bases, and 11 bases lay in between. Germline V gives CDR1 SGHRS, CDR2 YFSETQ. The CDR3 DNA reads TGCGCCAGCAGCATAACAGGTGGAGAGACCCAGTACTTC. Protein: CASSITGGETQYF. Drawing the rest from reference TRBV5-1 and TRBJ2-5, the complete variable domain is KAGVTQTPRYLIKTRGQQVTLSCSPISGHRSVSWYQQTPGQGLQFLFEYFSETQRNKGNFPGRFSGRQFSNSRSEMNVSTLELGDSALYLCASSITGGETQYFGPGTRLLVL.

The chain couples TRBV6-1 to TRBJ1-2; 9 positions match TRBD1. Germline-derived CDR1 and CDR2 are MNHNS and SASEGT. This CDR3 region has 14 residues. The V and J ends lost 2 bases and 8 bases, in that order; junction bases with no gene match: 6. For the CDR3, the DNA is TGTGCCAGCAGTGAACAGGGACAGGGTATCGGCTACACCTTC. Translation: CASSEQGQGIGYTF.

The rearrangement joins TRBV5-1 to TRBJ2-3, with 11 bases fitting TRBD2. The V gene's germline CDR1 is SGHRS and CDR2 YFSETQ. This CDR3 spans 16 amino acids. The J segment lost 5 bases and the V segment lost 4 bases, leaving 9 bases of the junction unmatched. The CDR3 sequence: CASSTTHLAGGDTQYF. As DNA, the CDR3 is TGCGCCAGCAGCACAACCCATCTAGCGGGGGGAGATACGCAGTATTTT. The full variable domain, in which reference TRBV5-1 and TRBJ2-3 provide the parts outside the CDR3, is KAGVTQTPRYLIKTRGQQVTLSCSPISGHRSVSWYQQTPGQGLQFLFEYFSETQRNKGNFPGRFSGRQFSNSRSEMNVSTLELGDSALYLCASSTTHLAGGDTQYFGPGTRLTVL.

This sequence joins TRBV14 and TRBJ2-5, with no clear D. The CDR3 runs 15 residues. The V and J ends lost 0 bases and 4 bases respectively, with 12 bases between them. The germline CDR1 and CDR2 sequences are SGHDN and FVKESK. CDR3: CASSQELLTRETQYF. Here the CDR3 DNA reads TGTGCCAGCAGCCAAGAGCTGCTCACAAGAGAGACCCAGTACTTC.

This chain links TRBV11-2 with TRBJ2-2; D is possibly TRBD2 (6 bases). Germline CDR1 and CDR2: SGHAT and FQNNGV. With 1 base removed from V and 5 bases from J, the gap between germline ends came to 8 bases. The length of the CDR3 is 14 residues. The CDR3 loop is CASSLAGRTGELFF. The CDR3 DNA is TGTGCCAGCAGCTTAGCAGGGAGGACCGGGGAGCTGTTTTTT.

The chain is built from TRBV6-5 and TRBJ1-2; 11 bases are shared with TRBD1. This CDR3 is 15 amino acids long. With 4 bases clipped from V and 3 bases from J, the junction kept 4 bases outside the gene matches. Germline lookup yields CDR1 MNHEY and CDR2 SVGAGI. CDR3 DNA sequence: TGTGCCAGCAGTTCCGGACAGGGGGCCTACTATGGCTACACCTTC. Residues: CASSSGQGAYYGYTF.

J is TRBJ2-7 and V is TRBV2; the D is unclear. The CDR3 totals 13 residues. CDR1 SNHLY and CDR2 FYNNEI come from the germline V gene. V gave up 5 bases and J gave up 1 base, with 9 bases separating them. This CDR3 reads CASSPGFSYEQYF. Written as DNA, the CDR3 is TGTGCCAGCAGTCCCGGGTTTTCCTACGAGCAGTACTTC.

The CDR3 loop is CASSIWTGGAYNEQFF. In DNA, the CDR3 is TGTGCCAGTAGTATTTGGACAGGGGGCGCTTACAATGAGCAGTTCTTC. The chain is built from TRBV19 and TRBJ2-1; 11 bases map to TRBD1. Germline values: CDR1 LNHDA, CDR2 SQIVND (reference sequence). The CDR3 extends over 16 amino acids. V was clipped by 3 bases and J by 4 bases; unmatched bases: 5.

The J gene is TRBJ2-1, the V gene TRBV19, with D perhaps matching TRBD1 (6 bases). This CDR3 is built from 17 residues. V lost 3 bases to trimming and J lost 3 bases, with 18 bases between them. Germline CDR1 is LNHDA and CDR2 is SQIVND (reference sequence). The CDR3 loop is CASSIRLERQVYNEQFF. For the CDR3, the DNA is TGTGCCAGTAGTATTAGGTTAGAGAGACAGGTCTACAATGAGCAGTTCTTC.

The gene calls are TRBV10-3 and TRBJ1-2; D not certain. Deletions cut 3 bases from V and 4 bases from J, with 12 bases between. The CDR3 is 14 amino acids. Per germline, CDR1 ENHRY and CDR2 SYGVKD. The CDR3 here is CAISDSDPGYGYTF. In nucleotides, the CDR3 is TGTGCCATCAGTGATAGCGATCCCGGCTATGGCTACACCTTC.

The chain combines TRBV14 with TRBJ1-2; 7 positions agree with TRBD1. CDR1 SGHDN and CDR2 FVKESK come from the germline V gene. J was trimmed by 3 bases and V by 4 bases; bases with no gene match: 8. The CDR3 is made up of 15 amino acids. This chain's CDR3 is CASSRIGGMDYGYTF. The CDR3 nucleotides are TGTGCCAGCAGCCGAATAGGGGGCATGGACTATGGCTACACCTTC.

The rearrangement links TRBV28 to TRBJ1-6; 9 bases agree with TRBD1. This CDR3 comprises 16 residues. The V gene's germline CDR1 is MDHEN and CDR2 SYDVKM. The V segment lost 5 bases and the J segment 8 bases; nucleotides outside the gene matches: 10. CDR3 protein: CASSDLDRGEYSPLHF. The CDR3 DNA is TGTGCCAGCAGTGACCTAGACAGGGGGGAATATTCACCCCTCCACTTT.

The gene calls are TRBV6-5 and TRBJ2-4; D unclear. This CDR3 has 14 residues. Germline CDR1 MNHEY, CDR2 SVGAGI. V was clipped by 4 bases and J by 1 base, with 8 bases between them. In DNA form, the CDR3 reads TGTGCCAGCAGTTCTCCGCGGGCCAAAAACATTCAGTACTTC. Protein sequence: CASSSPRAKNIQYF.

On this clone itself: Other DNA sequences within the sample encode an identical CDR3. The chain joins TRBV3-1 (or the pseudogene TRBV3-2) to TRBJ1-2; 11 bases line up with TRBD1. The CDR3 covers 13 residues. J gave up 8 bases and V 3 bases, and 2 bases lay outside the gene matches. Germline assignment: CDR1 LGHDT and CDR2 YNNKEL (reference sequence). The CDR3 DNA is TGTGCCAGCAGCCAGGACAGGGGGCGCGGCTACACCTTC. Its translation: CASSQDRGRGYTF.